Detailed here is one T cell receptor beta chain. Its antigen is unknown. No per-base quality is available; no much larger clone lies one base away. The sample is drawn from a study of blood T cell repertoires in COVID-19 (dated by TCRdb to about 2020). Context from the whole study: Samples from collaborators originated in the United States, Italy and Spain and spanned both the acute and convalescent phases of COVID-19. The material from the prospective study consisted of cDNA or gDNA derived from T cells, B-cell-depleted T cells, or PBMCs. Subjects who had been exposed to COVID-19, were actively infected with it, or had recovered from it provided the deeply sampled blood TCRbeta repertoires that made up the dataset. The repertoires were made available in a free public database intended to serve as a resource for research on the immune response to SARS-CoV-2. Samples were obtained from the ongoing ImmuneRACE study (first 160 participants) and from over 1,000 subjects provided by 6 global collaborators. A de-identified subject ID, COVID-19 status, age in years and sex were almost always included in the sample metadata. Where HLA class I and class II types were available, the types were taken from metadata supplied by the sample provider, not from assay-based typing.

TCRbeta CDR3 regions were amplified from genomic DNA using the immunoSEQ Assay, a bias-controlled multiplex PCR. On the authors' methods: The number of nucleated cells in each sample was estimated by amplification of reference gene primers within the assay. To quantify the absolute abundance of each unique TCRbeta CDR3 rearrangement, sequence reads were collapsed and filtered. For each sample, productive Simpson clonality was calculated as the square root of Simpson's diversity index over productive rearrangements. Entries here come from immuneACCESS through TCRdb and include only in-frame sequences with V and J called. Some clones fail to appear in such tables; in the studies checked, an unresolved V gene covers under half of the shortfall, and the cause of the remainder is unknown. From that table come the V and J calls and clone size; the DNA was used to work out D and trimming. The sample table records around 290,000 clones; roughly 90% of these occur just once. The top ten hold approximately 1.5% of the sample.

General findings and caveats noted by the study authors: The quantity of clinical and demographic metadata differed by source and by participant and was supplied without curation.

Sequences SGHTA (CDR1) and FQGNSA (CDR2) are obtained from the germline V gene. Counted from cysteine to phenylalanine, this CDR3 has 13 amino acids. The entry retains the CDR3 DNA only, 39 bases that are in frame from base 1. The trim is 5 bases for V and 6 bases for J, with a gap of 14 bases between the germline ends. Participants in the prospective study were aged about 18 to 95 years, lived in about two dozen United States geographic areas, and enrolled through a virtual design. To assign participants to cohorts, the prospective study relied on clinical history that participants themselves reported in a screening survey and a study questionnaire. ImmuneRACE Cohort 3 recovered participants were defined by two consecutive negative NP/OP PCR tests, healthcare professional clearance, or symptom resolution. Each participant in the prospective study had whole blood, serum and a nasopharyngeal or oropharyngeal swab collected by mobile phlebotomists. Participants in the prospective study had the option to provide additional blood draws and questionnaires over a roughly 2-month period. Prospective study blood samples were shipped either frozen or at room temperature before DNA extraction.

Sequenced sample: PBMCs or T cells enriched from blood (not recorded which). This chain is built from TRBV7-2 and TRBJ2-7, with the D gene tentatively TRBD1 or TRBD2, based on 6 matching bases in each. This receptor was obtained from a middle-aged woman who had recovered from COVID-19. The CDR3 sequence is CASSLGGRGEQYF. The sequenced DNA is TGTGCCAGCAGCCTAGGGGGGCGAGGCGAGCAGTACTTC. This CDR3, with the reference TRBV7-2 and TRBJ2-7 proteins standing in past its ends, gives the full variable domain GAGVSQSPSNKVTEKGKDVELRCDPISGHTALYWYRQSLGQGLEFLIYFQGNSAPDKSGLPSDRFSAERTGGSVSTLTIQRTQQEDSAVYLCASSLGGRGEQYFGPGTRLTVT.